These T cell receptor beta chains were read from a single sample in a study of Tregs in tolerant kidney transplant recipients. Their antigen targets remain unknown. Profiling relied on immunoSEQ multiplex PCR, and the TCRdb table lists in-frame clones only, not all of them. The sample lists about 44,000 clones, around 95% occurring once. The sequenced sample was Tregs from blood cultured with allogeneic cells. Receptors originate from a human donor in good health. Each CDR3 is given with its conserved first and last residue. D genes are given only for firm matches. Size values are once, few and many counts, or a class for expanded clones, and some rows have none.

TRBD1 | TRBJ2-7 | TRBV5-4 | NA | TGTGCCAGCAGCTTGGACGGACAGGACTACGAGCAGTACTTC | CASSLDGQDYEQYF
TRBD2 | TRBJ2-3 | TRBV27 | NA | TGTGCCAGCAGTTGGGGGACTAGCAGAAACACAGATACGCAGTATTTT | CASSWGTSRNTDTQYF
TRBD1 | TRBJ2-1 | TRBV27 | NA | TGTGCCAGCAGTTTATTTACCCTGACAGGGGGGGTATACAATGAGCAGTTCTTC | CASSLFTLTGGVYNEQFF
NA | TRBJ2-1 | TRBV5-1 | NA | TGCGCCAGCAGCTTGGGACCACATAGCTCCTACAATGAGCAGTTCTTC | CASSLGPHSSYNEQFF
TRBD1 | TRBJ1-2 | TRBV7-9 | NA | TGTGCCAGCAGCTTAGGACAGGGGGTCGGCTATGGCTACACCTTC | CASSLGQGVGYGYTF
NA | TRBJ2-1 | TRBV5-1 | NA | TGCGCCAGCATTTACAGGGAGGATGAGCAGTTCTTC | CASIYREDEQFF
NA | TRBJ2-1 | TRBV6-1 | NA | TGTGCCAGCAGTGACTTGGGTGAGCAGTTCTTC | CASSDLGEQFF
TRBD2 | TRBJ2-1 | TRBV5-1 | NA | TGCGCCAGCAGCTTTCGGCGGGGGGCCTACAATGAGCAGTTCTTC | CASSFRRGAYNEQFF
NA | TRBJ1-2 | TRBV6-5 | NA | TGTGCCAGCATCGGGAATGGCTATGGCTACACCTTC | CASIGNGYGYTF
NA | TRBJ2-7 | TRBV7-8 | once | TGTGCCAGCAGCTCGGGGGGCGGGGACTATTTCTACGAGCAGTACTTC | CASSSGGGDYFYEQYF
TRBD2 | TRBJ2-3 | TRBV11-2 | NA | TGTGCCAGCATCCAGCGCGGGAGCACACTCGCCCAACATACGCAGTATTTT | CASIQRGSTLAQHTQYF
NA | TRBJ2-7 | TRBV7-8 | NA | TGTGCCAGCAGCACGGGGCCCACCTACGAGCAGTACTTC | CASSTGPTYEQYF
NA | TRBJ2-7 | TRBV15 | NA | TGTGCCACCACGAGAGGGCAGGGGAGGTTCGAGCAGTACTTC | CATTRGQGRFEQYF
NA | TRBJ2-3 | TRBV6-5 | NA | TGTGCCAGCAGTTACTCGTGGACAGTAGGTACGCAGTATTTT | CASSYSWTVGTQYF
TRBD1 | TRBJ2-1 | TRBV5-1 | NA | TGCGCCAGCAGCCCGGGCGGGACAGGCTCCAATGAGCAGTTCTTC | CASSPGGTGSNEQFF
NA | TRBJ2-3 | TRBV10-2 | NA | TGCGCCAGCAAGAGGGAATTCGGCACAGATACGCAGTATTTT | CASKREFGTDTQYF
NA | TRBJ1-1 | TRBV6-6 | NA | TGTGCCAGCAGAGGGGCAGGTAACACTGAAGCTTTCTTT | CASRGAGNTEAFF
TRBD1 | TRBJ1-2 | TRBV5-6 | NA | TGTGCCAGCGGGACAGCTAACTATGGCTACACCTTC | CASGTANYGYTF
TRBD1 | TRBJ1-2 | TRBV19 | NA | TGTGCCAGTAGTCCGAGAGACAGGGCCGGTGGCTACACCTTC | CASSPRDRAGGYTF
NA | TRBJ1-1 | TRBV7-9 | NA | TGTGCCGGGGGGGCTGAAGCTTTCTTT | CAGGAEAFF
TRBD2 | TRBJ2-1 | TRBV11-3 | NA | TGTGCCAGCAGCTCTGCCCCTAGGTGGGCGGGAGCCCCCTCTTACAATGAGCAGTTCTTC | CASSSAPRWAGAPSYNEQFF
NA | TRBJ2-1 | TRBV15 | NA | TGTGCCACCAGCAGAGAGAGGGTGGGCAGCCATGAGCAGTTCTTC | CATSRERVGSHEQFF
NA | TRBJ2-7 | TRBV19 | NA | TGTGCCAGCCGCAAGGGGGGGACGGCATCCTACGAGCAGTACTTC | CASRKGGTASYEQYF
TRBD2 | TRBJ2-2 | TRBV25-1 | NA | TGTGCCAGCAGTGTAGCCCGTATGGGACTAGAGGCCGGGGAGCTGTTTTTT | CASSVARMGLEAGELFF
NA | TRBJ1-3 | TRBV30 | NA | TGTGCCTGGAGTGTACTTGGGGTTGGGGGCGCAGGAAACACCATATATTTT | CAWSVLGVGGAGNTIYF
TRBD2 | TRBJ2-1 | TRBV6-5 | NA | TGTGCCAGCACCCCTCCTAGCGGGAGTTTTGATGAGCAGTTCTTC | CASTPPSGSFDEQFF
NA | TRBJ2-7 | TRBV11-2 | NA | TGTGCCAGCAGCTTATCTCTGGCCTCCTACGAGCAGTACTTC | CASSLSLASYEQYF
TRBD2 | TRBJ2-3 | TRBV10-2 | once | TGCGCCAGCAGACCCGGGACTAGCGCAGATACGCAGTATTTT | CASRPGTSADTQYF
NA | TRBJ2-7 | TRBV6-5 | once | TGTGCCAGCAGTTACTCGTTCCGGGATTCCTACGAGCAGTACTTC | CASSYSFRDSYEQYF
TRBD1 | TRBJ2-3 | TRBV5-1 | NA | TGCGCCAGCAGCCATGGCTGGACAGGGGGCACAGATACGCAGTATTTT | CASSHGWTGGTDTQYF
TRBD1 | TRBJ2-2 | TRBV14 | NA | TGTGCCAGCAGCCAACGTGCCACTCCCCGGTGGACAGGGGGGACCGGGGAGCTGTTTTTT | CASSQRATPRWTGGTGELFF
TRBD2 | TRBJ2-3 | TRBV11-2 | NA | TGTGCCAGCAGCTTAGTGCGCGGGAGCTTCCGGGATACGCAGTATTTT | CASSLVRGSFRDTQYF
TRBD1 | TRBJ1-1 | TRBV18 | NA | TGTGCCAGCTCACCGGACAGGGGGCGCCTGACTGAAGCTTTCTTT | CASSPDRGRLTEAFF
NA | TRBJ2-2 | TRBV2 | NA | TGTGCCAGCAACGAGGGGTCCGTGAGGGGCGGGGAGCTGTTTTTT | CASNEGSVRGGELFF
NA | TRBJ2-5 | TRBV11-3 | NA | TGTGCCAGCAGCTTAGGGCAGGACCAAGAGACCCAGTACTTC | CASSLGQDQETQYF
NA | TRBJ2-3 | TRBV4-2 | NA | TGTGCCAGCAGCCAAGGATCCCGGGCGGGCACAGATACGCAGTATTTT | CASSQGSRAGTDTQYF
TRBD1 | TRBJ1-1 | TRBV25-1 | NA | TGTGCCAGCAGGCAGGGACAGGGGTTCTCTGAAGCTTTCTTT | CASRQGQGFSEAFF